These T cell receptor beta chains were read from a single sample in a study of blood T cell repertoires in COVID-19. Some clones are missing from TCRdb's copy, which holds only in-frame ones; the method was immunoSEQ multiplex PCR. Here the sample spans fewer than 150,000 clones, around three quarters being singletons. The sample taken for sequencing was peripheral blood. The receptors originated from a human donor in a cohort sampled during active COVID-19. CDR3s include the opening cysteine and the closing phenylalanine or tryptophan. A D gene is named only where the DNA matches it firmly. Only some rows state a clone size, as once, few, many or a class for expanded clones.

CDR3 DNA: TGCGCCAGCAGCTTGGGACAGGGAGGATTTAATGAAGCTTTCTTT
CDR3 protein: CASSLGQGGFNEAFF
clone size: -
V gene: TRBV5-1
J gene: TRBJ1-1
D gene: TRBD1

CDR3 DNA: TGTGCCAGCAGCCAAGGAAACACCATATATTTT
CDR3 protein: CASSQGNTIYF
clone size: -
V gene: TRBV12-3/TRBV12-4
J gene: TRBJ1-3
D gene: -

CDR3 DNA: TGTGCCATCAGTCGGATTAGCGGGGAGGGAGAGACCCAGTACTTC
CDR3 protein: CAISRISGEGETQYF
clone size: -
V gene: TRBV10-3
J gene: TRBJ2-5
D gene: TRBD2

CDR3 DNA: TGTGCCAGCAGTCCTAGCACGAACACCGGGGAGCTGTTTTTT
CDR3 protein: CASSPSTNTGELFF
clone size: once
V gene: TRBV6-5
J gene: TRBJ2-2
D gene: -

CDR3 DNA: TGTGCCAGCAGCGCGAGCTTAAGGGGGCCCGGAAACACCATATATTTT
CDR3 protein: CASSASLRGPGNTIYF
clone size: once
V gene: TRBV5-4
J gene: TRBJ1-3
D gene: TRBD1

CDR3 DNA: TGTGCCAGCAGTGAGCAGGGGGGCCCCTACAATGAGCAGTTCTTC
CDR3 protein: CASSEQGGPYNEQFF
clone size: -
V gene: TRBV2
J gene: TRBJ2-1
D gene: -

CDR3 DNA: TGTGCCAGCAGCTTAGACAGATATGGCTACACCTTC
CDR3 protein: CASSLDRYGYTF
clone size: few
V gene: TRBV7-6
J gene: TRBJ1-2
D gene: -

CDR3 DNA: TGTGCCTGGAGTGTACGCTGGGACAGGGGCAATCAGCCCCAGCATTTT
CDR3 protein: CAWSVRWDRGNQPQHF
clone size: few
V gene: TRBV30
J gene: TRBJ1-5
D gene: TRBD1

CDR3 DNA: TGTGCCAGCAGCTTTAAGGGACAACTGTCCTACGAGCAGTACTTC
CDR3 protein: CASSFKGQLSYEQYF
clone size: -
V gene: TRBV5-6
J gene: TRBJ2-7
D gene: -

CDR3 DNA: TGTGCCAGCAGCTGGCCGGGGGAGAGCGCGGCTGGGGCCAACGTCCTGACTTTC
CDR3 protein: CASSWPGESAAGANVLTF
clone size: -
V gene: TRBV11-2
J gene: TRBJ2-6
D gene: -

CDR3 DNA: TGTGCCAGCAGCCAAGAGGGGGCTAGAGGCAATGAGCAGTTCTTC
CDR3 protein: CASSQEGARGNEQFF
clone size: few
V gene: TRBV4-2
J gene: TRBJ2-1
D gene: -

CDR3 DNA: TGTGCCGGAAAGTTACTACAGGGGACCCCTTACGAGCAGTACTTC
CDR3 protein: CAGKLLQGTPYEQYF
clone size: -
V gene: TRBV6-5
J gene: TRBJ2-7
D gene: TRBD1

CDR3 DNA: TGTGCCAGCCGGGACAGCTGGTCACCCCTCCACTTT
CDR3 protein: CASRDSWSPLHF
clone size: -
V gene: TRBV2
J gene: TRBJ1-6
D gene: TRBD1

CDR3 DNA: TGTGCCAGCAGCTTGGAGGGGCAGCTTCTATATGGCTACACCTTC
CDR3 protein: CASSLEGQLLYGYTF
clone size: -
V gene: TRBV5-6
J gene: TRBJ1-2
D gene: -

CDR3 DNA: TGTGCCAGCAAAGACAGTTCCATGAACACTGAAGCTTTCTTT
CDR3 protein: CASKDSSMNTEAFF
clone size: -
V gene: TRBV6-4
J gene: TRBJ1-1
D gene: -

CDR3 DNA: TGTGCCAGCGGTTTATCGGGGGGGACACCTCGCAATGAGCAGTTCTTC
CDR3 protein: CASGLSGGTPRNEQFF
clone size: -
V gene: TRBV6-5
J gene: TRBJ2-1
D gene: TRBD2

CDR3 DNA: TGTGCCAGCAGTGGCCCCCCAGGGACAGGTTACAATGAGCAGTTCTTC
CDR3 protein: CASSGPPGTGYNEQFF
clone size: -
V gene: TRBV6-1
J gene: TRBJ2-1
D gene: TRBD1

CDR3 DNA: TGTGCCAGCAGCGTAATCGGGACAGAAGGCTATGGCTACACCTTC
CDR3 protein: CASSVIGTEGYGYTF
clone size: once
V gene: TRBV9
J gene: TRBJ1-2
D gene: TRBD1

CDR3 DNA: TGTGCCATCAGTGAGTCGGCAGGGCTCTCTGGAAACACCATATATTTT
CDR3 protein: CAISESAGLSGNTIYF
clone size: -
V gene: TRBV10-3
J gene: TRBJ1-3
D gene: -

CDR3 DNA: TGTGCCAGCAGTGAAGACAGGGAGAACACTGAAGCTTTCTTT
CDR3 protein: CASSEDRENTEAFF
clone size: -
V gene: TRBV2
J gene: TRBJ1-1
D gene: -

CDR3 DNA: TGCGCCAGCAGCTTGGTGGCAGGATACGAGCAGTACTTC
CDR3 protein: CASSLVAGYEQYF
clone size: few
V gene: TRBV5-1
J gene: TRBJ2-7
D gene: -

CDR3 DNA: TGTGCCAGCTCACCACTAGACTCTGGAAACACCATATATTTT
CDR3 protein: CASSPLDSGNTIYF
clone size: -
V gene: TRBV18
J gene: TRBJ1-3
D gene: -

CDR3 DNA: TGCAGCGCCCTGACACAGGGGCGAAATGAAAAACTGTTTTTT
CDR3 protein: CSALTQGRNEKLFF
clone size: -
V gene: TRBV29-1
J gene: TRBJ1-4
D gene: TRBD1

CDR3 DNA: TGTGCCATCAGTGGGGGACAGGAGGCTGGGAATGAGCAGTTCTTC
CDR3 protein: CAISGGQEAGNEQFF
clone size: -
V gene: TRBV10-3
J gene: TRBJ2-1
D gene: TRBD1

CDR3 DNA: TGTGCCTGGACCCAAGGTGTCGGGACAGGGTCTTATGGCTACACCTTC
CDR3 protein: CAWTQGVGTGSYGYTF
clone size: -
V gene: TRBV30
J gene: TRBJ1-2
D gene: TRBD1

CDR3 DNA: TGTGCCAGCTCACCTACCTTGACAGGGGGCTTCGCCGAAGCTTTCTTT
CDR3 protein: CASSPTLTGGFAEAFF
clone size: -
V gene: TRBV18
J gene: TRBJ1-1
D gene: TRBD1

CDR3 DNA: TGTGCCAGTAGCGCACTTAGGACTAGCGGGGGTTACGAGCAGTACTTC
CDR3 protein: CASSALRTSGGYEQYF
clone size: many
V gene: TRBV19
J gene: TRBJ2-7
D gene: TRBD2

CDR3 DNA: TGTGCCAGCAGCGGACAGGGAATGGGGATACCCCTCCACTTT
CDR3 protein: CASSGQGMGIPLHF
clone size: -
V gene: TRBV9
J gene: TRBJ1-6
D gene: TRBD1

CDR3 DNA: TGTGCCAGTAGGGGGGGGACTCTTAGGGAATCCGGCTACACCTTC
CDR3 protein: CASRGGTLRESGYTF
clone size: once
V gene: TRBV19
J gene: TRBJ1-2
D gene: -

CDR3 DNA: TGTGCCAGCAGTCCATCCCTGCGGGGCTACACCTTC
CDR3 protein: CASSPSLRGYTF
clone size: -
V gene: TRBV12-3/TRBV12-4
J gene: TRBJ1-2
D gene: -

CDR3 DNA: TGTGCCAGCAGCTTGGGGCCAGGGGGATCCTACGAGCAGTACTTC
CDR3 protein: CASSLGPGGSYEQYF
clone size: -
V gene: TRBV5-4
J gene: TRBJ2-7
D gene: TRBD1

CDR3 DNA: TGTGCCAGCAGCACCGGACAGGAGTACGAGCAGTACTTC
CDR3 protein: CASSTGQEYEQYF
clone size: -
V gene: TRBV5-4
J gene: TRBJ2-7
D gene: TRBD1

CDR3 DNA: TGTGCCAGCAGTTCCCGTTCAGGGTCAGACGAGCAGTACTTC
CDR3 protein: CASSSRSGSDEQYF
clone size: many
V gene: TRBV27
J gene: TRBJ2-7
D gene: -

CDR3 DNA: TGTGCCAGCAGAGCTTACGAGCAGTACTTC
CDR3 protein: CASRAYEQYF
clone size: -
V gene: TRBV6-5
J gene: TRBJ2-7
D gene: -

CDR3 DNA: TGTGCCAGCACCGAAGCCGGGACAGGGTACGAGCAGTACTTC
CDR3 protein: CASTEAGTGYEQYF
clone size: -
V gene: TRBV28
J gene: TRBJ2-7
D gene: TRBD1

CDR3 DNA: TGTGCCAGTAGCCCTAGCGGGGGGAGCACAGATACGCAGTATTTT
CDR3 protein: CASSPSGGSTDTQYF
clone size: -
V gene: TRBV19
J gene: TRBJ2-3
D gene: TRBD2

CDR3 DNA: TGTGCCAGCAGCCGGGAGGGGGCGCCTGGGGCCAACGTCCTGACTTTC
CDR3 protein: CASSREGAPGANVLTF
clone size: many
V gene: TRBV5-4
J gene: TRBJ2-6
D gene: -

CDR3 DNA: TGTGCCTCTAAGGGTAGCGGGGGGCCCAGCTCCTACAATGAGCAGTTCTTC
CDR3 protein: CASKGSGGPSSYNEQFF
clone size: -
V gene: TRBV15
J gene: TRBJ2-1
D gene: TRBD2

CDR3 DNA: TGCGCCAGCAGCCAGGGGGGTTCAGATACGCAGTATTTT
CDR3 protein: CASSQGGSDTQYF
clone size: -
V gene: TRBV5-1
J gene: TRBJ2-3
D gene: -

CDR3 DNA: TGTGCCAGCAGCAATTGGGGCGGGGAAGTCACAGATACGCAGTATTTT
CDR3 protein: CASSNWGGEVTDTQYF
clone size: -
V gene: TRBV14
J gene: TRBJ2-3
D gene: -

CDR3 DNA: TGTGCCAGCAGCGGAACGGGGTTGGAAGCTTTCTTT
CDR3 protein: CASSGTGLEAFF
clone size: few
V gene: TRBV7-8
J gene: TRBJ1-1
D gene: -

CDR3 DNA: TGTGCCAGCAGTTACTCGGGGGGTCCCCATGAGCAGTTCTTC
CDR3 protein: CASSYSGGPHEQFF
clone size: -
V gene: TRBV6-5
J gene: TRBJ2-1
D gene: -

CDR3 DNA: TGTGCCACCGGGAGGGAATTCGGCCCTCAAGAGACCCAGTACTTC
CDR3 protein: CATGREFGPQETQYF
clone size: -
V gene: TRBV2
J gene: TRBJ2-5
D gene: TRBD2

CDR3 DNA: TGTGCCACTGGGAGGGCGGGGCCTCCCTACGAGCAGTACTTC
CDR3 protein: CATGRAGPPYEQYF
clone size: -
V gene: TRBV28
J gene: TRBJ2-7
D gene: TRBD2